These 17 T cell receptor beta chains were all obtained from the same sample, sequenced in a study of CD8 T cells in Susac syndrome. Reverse transcription used roughly 0.5 to 1 ug RNA and random hexamers. MiXCR was run by TCRdb on the immunoSEQ multiplex PCR reads, yielding one entry per CDR3 protein. The table shows 140,000 or so distinct CDR3 sequences, with around 95% occurring only once. Sequencing used CD4+ T cells from PBMCs. The receptors come from a human donor with Susac syndrome.

This chain uses TRBV5-4 with TRBJ2-3; D could derive from TRBD1 or TRBD2 (6 bases each). Germline-derived CDR1 and CDR2 are SGHNT and YYREEE (reference sequence). The germline V and J ends were trimmed by 0 bases and 1 base, with 15 bases remaining between them. The CDR3 has 17 amino acids. The CDR3 region is CASSLDGGPGRTDTQYF. The CDR3 DNA follows: TGTGCCAGCAGCTTGGATGGGGGGCCGGGACGCACAGATACGCAGTATTTT. Combining the CDR3 with reference TRBV5-4 and TRBJ2-3 gives the whole variable domain ETGVTQSPTHLIKTRGQQVTLRCSSQSGHNTVSWYQQALGQGPQFIFQYYREEENGRGNFPPRFSGLQFPNYSSELNVNALELDDSALYLCASSLDGGPGRTDTQYFGPGTRLTVL.

This chain links TRBV11-2 with TRBJ1-5; unclear D gene. The CDR3 covers 13 residues. V dropped 5 bases and J dropped 4 bases, with 9 bases sitting between them. Per the germline V gene, CDR1 is SGHAT and CDR2 is FQNNGV. The CDR3 coding sequence is TGTGCCAGCAGCCGTGCAATTAATCAGCCCCAGCATTTT. This translates into CASSRAINQPQHF. Full variable domain (outside the CDR3, taken from reference TRBV11-2 and TRBJ1-5): EAGVAQSPRYKIIEKRQSVAFWCNPISGHATLYWYQQILGQGPKLLIQFQNNGVVDDSQLPKDRFSAERLKGVDSTLKIQPAKLEDSAVYLCASSRAINQPQHFGDGTRLSIL.

CDR3 DNA: TGTGCCAGCTCAGAAGGTTTGATGGATAACAATGAGCAGTTCTTC. Its translation: CASSEGLMDNNEQFF. J is TRBJ2-1 and V is TRBV18; D not resolved. Deletions cut 5 bases from V and 5 bases from J, with 16 bases between. Germline V CDR1 and CDR2: KGHSH, LQKENI. The length of the CDR3 is 15 residues.

The chain couples TRBV20-1 to TRBJ2-1; 7 positions agree with TRBD2. The CDR3 is made up of 15 amino acids. The junction had 12 bases not matched to a gene; V was cut back by 6 bases and J by 4 bases. CDR1 is DFQATT, CDR2 SNEGSKA, per germline (reference sequence). The CDR3 DNA sequence: TGCAGTGCCAGGGTCCCTAGCGGTATATACAATGAGCAGTTCTTC. As protein: CSARVPSGIYNEQFF.

V usage is TRBV30 and J usage is TRBJ1-5, with 9 positions matching TRBD1. The CDR3 runs to 15 residues. Per germline, CDR1 GTSNPN and CDR2 SVGIG (reference sequence). With 0 bases clipped from V and 5 bases from J, the junction kept 5 bases outside the gene matches. The CDR3 DNA reads TGTGCCTGGAGTGTACGGACAGGGGAGTATCAGCCCCAGCATTTT. Protein sequence: CAWSVRTGEYQPQHF. Full variable domain (outside the CDR3, taken from reference TRBV30 and TRBJ1-5): SQTIHQWPATLVQPVGSPLSLECTVEGTSNPNLYWYRQAAGRGLQLLFYSVGIGQISSEVPQNLSASRPQDRQFILSSKKLLLSDSGFYLCAWSVRTGEYQPQHFGDGTRLSIL.

This chain uses TRBV20-1 with TRBJ2-7; D uncertain. Germline values: CDR1 DFQATT, CDR2 SNEGSKA (reference sequence). This CDR3 is 11 amino acids long. V dropped 3 bases and J dropped 2 bases, with 5 bases sitting between them. Here the CDR3 DNA reads TGCAGTGCTAGTCTCACCTACGAGCAGTACTTC. Its protein is CSASLTYEQYF.

The V gene is TRBV12-3 or TRBV12-4, the J gene TRBJ1-1, with a tentative D call TRBD1 (5 bases). The CDR3 contains 13 residues. V was pared by 4 bases and J by 6 bases, with 12 bases between. CDR3 coding DNA: TGTGCCAGCAGTTCACCCGGGGCCCCTGAAGCTTTCTTT. Encoded protein: CASSSPGAPEAFF.

This chain uses TRBV12-3 or TRBV12-4 with TRBJ2-3; 10 bases are shared with TRBD2. V was pared by 7 bases and J by 4 bases, with 2 bases of the junction left unmatched. The CDR3 extends over 13 amino acids. The CDR3 nucleotides are TGTGCCAGCAATCTAGCGGGGGCAGATACGCAGTATTTT. Translation: CASNLAGADTQYF.

Turning to this clonotype: Germline is not matched at one junction end, which may reflect a read error. The chain joins TRBV29-1 to TRBJ2-1; TRBD2 matches 8 bases. Germline V CDR1 and CDR2: SQVTM, ANQGSEA. The CDR3 consists of 12 residues. CDR3 in amino acids: CGVETSANEQFF. CDR3 nucleotide sequence: TGCGGCGTCGAGACTAGCGCCAATGAGCAGTTCTTC.

This clonotype appeared a single time. The chain carries TRBV3-1 and TRBJ2-5; 7 bases are a match to TRBD1. Germline CDR1 reads LGHDT; CDR2 reads YNNKEL (reference sequence). V shed 5 bases and J 5 bases; nucleotides not matched to a gene: 8. This CDR3 is 14 amino acids long. Written as DNA, the CDR3 is TGTGCCAGCAGCGACAGGGTGGGTCGGGAGACCCAGTACTTC. Its translation is CASSDRVGRETQYF.

V is TRBV12-3 or TRBV12-4 and J is TRBJ2-7; 8 positions agree with TRBD1. This CDR3 region has 15 residues. V was clipped by 5 bases and J by 7 bases; unmatched bases: 13. The CDR3 DNA follows: TGTGCCAGCAGTCAGTCGGGACAGGCCCCTCGTGAGCAGTACTTC. Translated: CASSQSGQAPREQYF.

The rearrangement joins TRBV5-1 to TRBJ2-3, with TRBD2 identical over 8 bases. Germline V lookup: CDR1 SGHRS, CDR2 YFSETQ. The CDR3 is made up of 15 amino acids. The CDR3 here is CVCRRAGEFTDTQYF. Here the CDR3 DNA reads TGCGTCTGCAGGCGAGCGGGAGAATTCACAGATACGCAGTATTTT.

V usage is TRBV14 and J usage is TRBJ2-7; D gene unclear. Trimming pared 1 base from V and 3 bases from J, leaving 7 bases between. Germline CDR1 and CDR2: SGHDN and FVKESK. The CDR3 is 13 residues long. Here the CDR3 reads CASSQALIYEQYF. CDR3 in DNA: TGTGCCAGCAGCCAAGCACTTATCTACGAGCAGTACTTC.

This chain links TRBV9 with TRBJ1-6; TRBD1 matches 7 bases. V was pared by 3 bases and J by 0 bases, with 12 bases of the junction left unmatched. The germline CDR1 and CDR2 sequences are SGDLS and YYNGEE. This CDR3 contains 19 residues. The DNA for the CDR3 is TGTGCCAGCAGCGCCGGTCACCCAGGGGGACACTCCTATAATTCACCCCTCCACTTT. It specifies CASSAGHPGGHSYNSPLHF.

V and J are TRBV7-8 and TRBJ2-1; 7 bases align to TRBD1. CDR3 length: 16 residues. Germline V gene lookup returns CDR1 SGHVS and CDR2 FQNEAQ. J was trimmed by 1 base and V by 2 bases; bases with no gene match: 5. CDR3 coding DNA: TGTGCCAGCAGCTTAAGGGGGCGCGGGTCCTACAATGAGCAGTTCTTC. Translating gives CASSLRGRGSYNEQFF.

This chain uses TRBV20-1 with TRBJ2-3; 7 nucleotides match TRBD1. Losses at the gene ends were 7 bases for V and 0 bases for J; bases not matched to a gene: 4. From germline, CDR1 is DFQATT and CDR2 SNEGSKA (reference sequence). The CDR3 spans 13 residues. The CDR3, as DNA: TGCAGTGACCTGGACAGGAGCACAGATACGCAGTATTTT. Residues: CSDLDRSTDTQYF.

V gene TRBV7-9 combines with J gene TRBJ1-2; D unresolved. CDR1 SEHNR and CDR2 FQNEAQ come from the germline V gene (reference sequence). This CDR3 contains 12 residues. V was cut by 5 bases and J by 7 bases, with 11 bases left in between. CDR3: CASSLDISGYTF. DNA of the CDR3: TGTGCCAGCAGCCTCGATATCTCTGGCTACACCTTC.